This T cell receptor beta chain was observed in a study of PD-L1 blockade in urothelial cancer. Study-level background: Atezolizumab therapy began for patients around 2014, dosed at 1,200 mg intravenously every 3 weeks. Between 0 and 3 chemotherapy regimens preceded treatment for each patient. Study outcomes and limitations: Tumor-associated TCR clones expanded more in blood at 3 weeks in patients with durable benefit.

Here immunoSEQ multiplex PCR was the method, and the copy in TCRdb shows in-frame clones only, minus some. The profile shows approximately 32,000 clones, 82% of them singletons. With V trimmed by 4 bases and J by 0 bases, 15 bases remained unmatched. CDR1 and CDR2 from the germline V gene are MDHEN and SYDVKM. This CDR3 comprises 20 residues. Noted time point: pretreatment peripheral blood. On this clone itself: Its antigen is not known.

The clonotype comes from a man in his 60s with urothelial cancer. The sample was PBMCs, taken around atezolizumab (anti-PD-L1) treatment. The chain uses TRBV28 and TRBJ1-3; TRBD1 matches 10 bases. The CDR3 protein is CASSSHPGTGAHFSGNTIYF. CDR3 coding DNA: TGTGCCAGCAGTTCACACCCCGGGACAGGGGCCCACTTCTCTGGAAACACCATATATTTT. The variable domain in full, completed from reference TRBV28 and TRBJ1-3, reads DVKVTQSSRYLVKRTGEKVFLECVQDMDHENMFWYRQDPGLGLRLIYFSYDVKMKEKGDIPEGYSVSREKKERFSLILESASTNQTSMYLCASSSHPGTGAHFSGNTIYFGEGSWLTVV.